These 8 T cell receptor beta chains were all obtained from the same sample, sequenced in a study of cytomegalovirus exposure and HLA in healthy donors. The PCR used 60 Vbeta and 13 Jbeta primers. Sequenced by immunoSEQ multiplex PCR; TCRdb stores in-frame clones only, minus some. The sample carries around 200,000 clones, around 79% recorded once. Sequencing input: PBMCs. The receptors were sampled from a girl aged 2-10 years in good health and CMV-seronegative.

Comments on this clone: At one end the junction does not follow the germline gene, possibly because of a read error. This chain connects TRBV4-1 to TRBJ2-2, with a tentative D call TRBD1 (6 bases). Germline CDR1 reads MGHRA; CDR2 reads YSYEKL. The CDR3 runs to 17 residues. This CDR3 is CASSPPRQVPNTGELFF. The CDR3 nucleotides read TGCGCCAGTAGCCCGCCCCGACAGGTTCCCAACACCGGGGAGCTGTTTTTT.

The gene calls are TRBV10-3 and TRBJ2-7; 9 bases fit TRBD1. The length of the CDR3 is 13 residues. V lost 6 bases, J lost 5 bases, and 5 bases stayed unmatched. The germline V gene encodes CDR1 ENHRY and CDR2 SYGVKD. CDR3 DNA sequence: TGTGCCATCAGGGACAGGGGAGTGGACGAGCAGTACTTC. Encoded protein: CAIRDRGVDEQYF.

This clone has a handful of counts. The chain uses TRBV6-5 and TRBJ1-1; 9 nucleotides align to TRBD1. Germline V CDR1 and CDR2: MNHEY, SVGAGI. This CDR3 comprises 14 residues. Unmatched junction bases numbered 10, after V lost 7 bases and J lost 7 bases. In DNA form, the CDR3 reads TGTGCCAGCATTAGAACAGGGGGCTGGGGTGAAGCTTTCTTT. Translating it yields CASIRTGGWGEAFF.

This chain connects TRBV6-5 to TRBJ2-7, with 9 nucleotides matching TRBD2. Losses at the gene ends were 5 bases for V and 1 base for J; bases not matched to a gene: 3. The germline CDR1 and CDR2 sequences are MNHEY and SVGAGI. CDR3 length: 14 residues. The CDR3 region is CASSATSGSYEQYF. The CDR3 DNA follows: TGTGCCAGCAGTGCGACTAGCGGATCCTACGAGCAGTACTTC.

The CDR3 spells CASSAPSTSGGSPYEQYF. CDR3 nucleotide sequence: TGTGCCAGTAGCGCTCCTTCTACTAGCGGTGGGTCTCCCTACGAGCAGTACTTC. The chain carries TRBV19 and TRBJ2-7, with 8 bases lining up with TRBD2. Germline values: CDR1 LNHDA, CDR2 SQIVND (reference sequence). J lost 2 bases, V lost 6 bases, and 18 bases had no gene match. The CDR3 spans 18 residues.

The V gene is TRBV7-3, the J gene TRBJ1-1; a possible D gene is TRBD1 (5 bases). This CDR3 region has 14 residues. Germline values: CDR1 SGHTA, CDR2 FQGTGA. V was clipped by 5 bases and J by 1 base, with 11 bases between them. Here the CDR3 reads CASSLTGPNTEAFF. The CDR3 coding sequence is TGTGCCAGCAGCCTCACAGGACCGAACACTGAAGCTTTCTTT.

This clone showed up just a few times. The chain employs TRBV5-4 and TRBJ1-1, with TRBD1 as a possible D gene (5 bases). Germline CDR1 reads SGHNT; CDR2 reads YYREEE (reference sequence). The CDR3 extends over 13 amino acids. The V and J ends lost 3 bases and 5 bases respectively, with 11 bases between them. In DNA form, the CDR3 reads TGTGCCAGCAGCTACGGGGGGGGAACTGAAGCTTTCTTT. It translates to CASSYGGGTEAFF.

This clone appeared a few times. V usage is TRBV5-1 and J usage is TRBJ2-2; TRBD2 matches 10 bases. The CDR3 has 15 amino acids. CDR1 and CDR2 from the germline V gene are SGHRS and YFSETQ. V gave up 4 bases and J gave up 5 bases; unmatched junction bases: 5. Here the CDR3 reads CASSGGLAETGELFF. The CDR3 DNA reads as TGCGCCAGCAGCGGTGGACTAGCGGAGACCGGGGAGCTGTTTTTT. The whole variable domain, remainder taken from reference TRBV5-1 and TRBJ2-2, is KAGVTQTPRYLIKTRGQQVTLSCSPISGHRSVSWYQQTPGQGLQFLFEYFSETQRNKGNFPGRFSGRQFSNSRSEMNVSTLELGDSALYLCASSGGLAETGELFFGEGSRLTVL.